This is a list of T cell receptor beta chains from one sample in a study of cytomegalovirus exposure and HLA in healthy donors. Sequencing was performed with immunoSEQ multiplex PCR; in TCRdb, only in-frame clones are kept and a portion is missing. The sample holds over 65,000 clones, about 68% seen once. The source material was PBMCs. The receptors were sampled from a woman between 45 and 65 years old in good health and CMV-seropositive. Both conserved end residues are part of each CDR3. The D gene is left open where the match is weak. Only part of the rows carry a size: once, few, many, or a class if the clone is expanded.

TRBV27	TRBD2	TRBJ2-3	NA	CASSLGEGGNTDTQYF	TGTGCCAGCAGTTTAGGGGAGGGAGGGAACACAGATACGCAGTATTTT
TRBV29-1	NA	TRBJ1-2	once	CSCQRQYGYTF	TGCAGCTGCCAGCGGCAGTATGGCTACACCTTC
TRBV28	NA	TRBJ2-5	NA	CASTSDKETQYF	TGTGCCAGCACCTCGGACAAAGAGACCCAGTACTTC
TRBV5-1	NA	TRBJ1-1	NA	CASRRQEPNTEAFF	TGCGCCAGCAGGAGACAGGAGCCGAACACTGAAGCTTTCTTT
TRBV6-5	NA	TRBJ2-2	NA	CASSYSTIGGELFF	TGTGCCAGCAGTTACTCGACTATTGGCGGGGAGCTGTTTTTT
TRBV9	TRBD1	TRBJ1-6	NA	CASSVARDRVNSPLHF	TGTGCCAGCAGCGTAGCCCGGGACAGGGTTAATTCACCCCTCCACTTT
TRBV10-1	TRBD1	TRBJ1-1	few	CASSDGAGGFTEAFF	TGCGCCAGCAGTGATGGGGCAGGGGGCTTCACTGAAGCTTTCTTT
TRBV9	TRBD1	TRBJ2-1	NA	CASSAGQGSGNEQFF	TGTGCCAGCAGCGCGGGACAGGGGAGTGGCAATGAGCAGTTCTTC
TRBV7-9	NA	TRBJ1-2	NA	CASSLGQGSYGYTF	TGTGCCAGCAGCTTAGGGCAGGGAAGCTATGGCTACACCTTC
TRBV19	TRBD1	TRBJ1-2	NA	CASSIPGGNDYGYTF	TGTGCCAGTAGTATTCCAGGGGGCAACGACTATGGCTACACCTTC
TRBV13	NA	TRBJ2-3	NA	CASSLYRGGTDTQYF	TGTGCCAGCAGCTTATACAGGGGAGGAACAGATACGCAGTATTTT
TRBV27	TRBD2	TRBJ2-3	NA	CASSEPGRGADTQYF	TGTGCCAGCAGCGAACCCGGGAGGGGAGCAGATACGCAGTATTTT
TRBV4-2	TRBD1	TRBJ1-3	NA	CASSQGDRAAGNTIYF	TGTGCCAGCAGCCAAGGGGACAGGGCGGCTGGAAACACCATATATTTT
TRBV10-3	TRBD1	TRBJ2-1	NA	CAIMFGQGLNNEQFF	TGTGCCATCATGTTCGGACAGGGGTTAAACAATGAGCAGTTCTTC
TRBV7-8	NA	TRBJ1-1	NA	CASSLSLNTEAFF	TGTGCCAGCAGCTTAAGCCTGAACACTGAAGCTTTCTTT
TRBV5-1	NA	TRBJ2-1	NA	CASSLGRNYNEQFF	TGCGCCAGCAGCTTGGGGCGGAACTACAATGAGCAGTTCTTC
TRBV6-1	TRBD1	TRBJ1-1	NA	CASSTIPGQEAFF	TGTGCCAGCAGTACAATTCCGGGACAGGAAGCTTTCTTT
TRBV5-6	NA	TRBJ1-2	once	CASSPLGPLGPGYTF	TGTGCCAGCAGCCCCCTGGGCCCTCTCGGTCCTGGCTACACCTTC
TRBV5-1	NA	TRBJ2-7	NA	CASSPLVEAEQYF	TGCGCCAGCAGCCCCCTGGTGGAGGCCGAGCAGTACTTC
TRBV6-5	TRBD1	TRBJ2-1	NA	CASSPIGGSYNEQLF	TGTGCCAGCAGCCCTATAGGGGGCTCCTACAATGAGCAGCTCTTC
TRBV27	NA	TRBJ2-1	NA	CASSINNEQFF	TGTGCCAGCAGTATAAACAATGAGCAGTTCTTC
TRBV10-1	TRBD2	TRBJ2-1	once	CASSESGLAGEDHYNEQFF	TGCGCCAGCAGTGAATCGGGACTAGCGGGGGAGGACCACTACAATGAGCAGTTCTTC
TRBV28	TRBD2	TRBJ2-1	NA	CASSPRLGDYHNEQFF	TGTGCCAGCAGTCCAAGACTAGGGGACTACCACAATGAGCAGTTCTTC
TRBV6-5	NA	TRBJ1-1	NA	CASSYHGVAAFF	TGTGCCAGCAGTTATCATGGCGTAGCGGCTTTCTTT
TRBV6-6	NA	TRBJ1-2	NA	CASSPPHRDRGYTF	TGTGCCAGCAGTCCCCCCCACAGGGATCGGGGCTACACCTTC
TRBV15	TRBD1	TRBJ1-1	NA	CATSKTGGNTEAFF	TGTGCCACCAGCAAGACAGGGGGGAACACTGAAGCTTTCTTT
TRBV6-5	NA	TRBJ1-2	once	CASSYLPPGGYTF	TGTGCCAGCAGTTACCTCCCGCCGGGGGGCTACACCTTC
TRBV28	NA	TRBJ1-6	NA	CASVTANSPLHF	TGTGCCAGCGTAACAGCAAATTCACCCCTCCACTTT
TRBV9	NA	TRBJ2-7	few	CASSAGGVMYF	TGTGCCAGCAGCGCGGGGGGCGTTATGTACTTC
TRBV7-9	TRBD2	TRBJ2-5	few	CASSPGLAGGRETQYF	TGTGCCAGCAGCCCCGGACTAGCGGGGGGCAGGGAGACCCAGTACTTC